This T cell receptor (beta chain) stems from a study of blood T cell repertoires in COVID-19. Background on the study: Sites in the United States, Italy and Spain provided acute and convalescent COVID-19 samples.

How the authors handled the data: Estimated nucleated cell counts came from reference gene primer amplification. The data were produced by immunoSEQ multiplex PCR, yet TCRdb's version contains in-frame clones alone and is incomplete. The V and J calls and clone size are taken from that table; D and trimming were inferred from the DNA. Of 250,000 to 300,000 clones in the sample, about 90% were seen once. Patients at the Seattle site were enrolled during active infection and followed longitudinally. Germline V gene lookup returns CDR1 SEHNR and CDR2 FQNEAQ (reference sequence). V lost 7 bases, J lost 1 base, and 10 bases lay in between. The CDR3 runs to 14 residues. In its sample, this clone was seen once.

Sequencing input: peripheral blood. This clonotype was sampled from a young woman with COVID-19, enrolled during active disease. V is TRBV7-9 and J is TRBJ1-4; weak D call: TRBD1 (6 bases). The CDR3 is CASTRGGTNEKLFF. The CDR3 DNA reads as TGTGCCAGCACCAGAGGGGGAACTAATGAAAAACTGTTTTTT.